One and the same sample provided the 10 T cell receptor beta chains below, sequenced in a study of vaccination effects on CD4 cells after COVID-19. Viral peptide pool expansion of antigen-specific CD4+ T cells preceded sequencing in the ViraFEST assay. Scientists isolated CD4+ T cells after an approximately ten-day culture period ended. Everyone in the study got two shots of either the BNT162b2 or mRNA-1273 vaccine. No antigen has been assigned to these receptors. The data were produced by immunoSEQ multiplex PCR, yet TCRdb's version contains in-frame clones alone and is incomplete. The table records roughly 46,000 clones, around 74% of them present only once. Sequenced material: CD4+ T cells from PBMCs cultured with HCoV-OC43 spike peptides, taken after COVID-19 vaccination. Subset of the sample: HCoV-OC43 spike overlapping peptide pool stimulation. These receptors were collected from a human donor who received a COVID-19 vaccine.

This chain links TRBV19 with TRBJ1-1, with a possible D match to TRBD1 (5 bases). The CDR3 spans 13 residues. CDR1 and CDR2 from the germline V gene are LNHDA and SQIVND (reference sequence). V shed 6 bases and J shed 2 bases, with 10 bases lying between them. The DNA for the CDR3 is TGTGCCAGTAGAAGGGGACGAAACACTGAAGCTTTCTTT. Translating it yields CASRRGRNTEAFF. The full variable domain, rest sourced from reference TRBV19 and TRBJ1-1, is DGGITQSPKYLFRKEGQNVTLSCEQNLNHDAMYWYRQDPGQGLRLIYYSQIVNDFQKGDIAEGYSVSREKKESFPLTVTSAQKNPTAFYLCASRRGRNTEAFFGQGTRLTVV.

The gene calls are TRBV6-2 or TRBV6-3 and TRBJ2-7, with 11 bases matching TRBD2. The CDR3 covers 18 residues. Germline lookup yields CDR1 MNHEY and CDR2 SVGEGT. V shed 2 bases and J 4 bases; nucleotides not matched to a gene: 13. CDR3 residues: CASSYEGLAGGDSYEQYF. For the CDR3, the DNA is TGTGCCAGCAGTTACGAAGGTCTAGCGGGAGGCGATTCTTACGAGCAGTACTTC.

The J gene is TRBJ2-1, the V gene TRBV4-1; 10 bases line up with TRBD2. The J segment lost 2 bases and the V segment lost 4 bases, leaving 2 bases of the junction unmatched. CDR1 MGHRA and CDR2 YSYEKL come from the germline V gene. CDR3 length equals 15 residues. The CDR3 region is CASSPLAGAYNEQFF. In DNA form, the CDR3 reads TGCGCCAGCAGCCCCCTAGCGGGGGCCTACAATGAGCAGTTCTTC.

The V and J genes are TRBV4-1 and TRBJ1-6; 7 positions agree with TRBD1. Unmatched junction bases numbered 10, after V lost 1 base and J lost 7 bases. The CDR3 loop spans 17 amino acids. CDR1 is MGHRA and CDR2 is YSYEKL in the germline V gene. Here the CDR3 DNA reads TGCGCCAGCAGCCAAGGCGACTATGCCAGGGGGAATTCACCCCTCCACTTT. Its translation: CASSQGDYARGNSPLHF.

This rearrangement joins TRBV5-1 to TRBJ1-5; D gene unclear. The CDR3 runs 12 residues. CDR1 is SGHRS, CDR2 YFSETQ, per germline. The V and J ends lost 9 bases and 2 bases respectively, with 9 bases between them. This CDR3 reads CATADGNQPQHF. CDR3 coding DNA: TGCGCCACGGCGGACGGCAATCAGCCCCAGCATTTT.

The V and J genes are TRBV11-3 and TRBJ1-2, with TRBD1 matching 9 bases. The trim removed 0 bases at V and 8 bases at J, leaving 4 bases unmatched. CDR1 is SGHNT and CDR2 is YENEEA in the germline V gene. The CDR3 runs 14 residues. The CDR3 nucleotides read TGTGCCAGCAGCTTAGAACAGGGGGCTGGCGGCTACACCTTC. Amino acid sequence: CASSLEQGAGGYTF.

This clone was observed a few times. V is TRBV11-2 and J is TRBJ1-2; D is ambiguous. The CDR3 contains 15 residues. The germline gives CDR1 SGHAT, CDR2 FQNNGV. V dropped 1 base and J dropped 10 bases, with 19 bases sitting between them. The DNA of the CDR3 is TGTGCCAGCAGCTTAGGGGCATGGCCAGAACATGTCTACACCTTC. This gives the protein CASSLGAWPEHVYTF.

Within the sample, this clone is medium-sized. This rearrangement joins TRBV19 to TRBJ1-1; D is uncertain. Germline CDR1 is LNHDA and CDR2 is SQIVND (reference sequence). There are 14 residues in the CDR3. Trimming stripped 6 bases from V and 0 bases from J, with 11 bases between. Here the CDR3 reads CASRLGTMNTEAFF. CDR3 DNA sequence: TGTGCCAGTAGACTTGGCACAATGAACACTGAAGCTTTCTTT.

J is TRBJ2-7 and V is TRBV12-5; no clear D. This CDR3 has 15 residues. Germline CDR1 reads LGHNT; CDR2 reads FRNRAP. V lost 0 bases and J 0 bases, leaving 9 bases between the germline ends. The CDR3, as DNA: TGTGCTAGTGGTTTGGTACGTGGCAGCTCCTACGAGCAGTACTTC. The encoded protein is CASGLVRGSSYEQYF.

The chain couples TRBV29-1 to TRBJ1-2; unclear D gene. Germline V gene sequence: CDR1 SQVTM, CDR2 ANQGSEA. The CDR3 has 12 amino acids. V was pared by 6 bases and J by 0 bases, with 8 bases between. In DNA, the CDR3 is TGCAGCGTCGGCAGTACTAACTATGGCTACACCTTC. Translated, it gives CSVGSTNYGYTF.